The present T cell receptor beta chain was sequenced within a study of pediatric ulcerative colitis. Findings and limits, study-wide: Compared with controls, ulcerative colitis showed greater blood-rectum clone sharing.

Worth noting for this clone: Its matching antigen is unknown.

This CDR3 is built from 14 residues. Trimming stripped 5 bases from V and 2 bases from J, with 13 bases between. The germline CDR1 and CDR2 sequences are MNHEY and SMNVEV (reference sequence). Generated by immunoSEQ multiplex PCR, the TCRdb table keeps only in-frame clones and is missing some. In the table there are 30,000 to 45,000 clones, over 65% of which are singletons. Specimen: blood. The receptor was derived from a girl aged 10 to 17 with moderate ulcerative colitis. V usage is TRBV27 and J usage is TRBJ2-7, with D possibly TRBD2 on 5 matching bases. Here the CDR3 reads CASSTLLRAYEQYF. CDR3 sequence (DNA): TGTGCCAGCAGTACCCTACTGAGGGCCTACGAGCAGTACTTC.